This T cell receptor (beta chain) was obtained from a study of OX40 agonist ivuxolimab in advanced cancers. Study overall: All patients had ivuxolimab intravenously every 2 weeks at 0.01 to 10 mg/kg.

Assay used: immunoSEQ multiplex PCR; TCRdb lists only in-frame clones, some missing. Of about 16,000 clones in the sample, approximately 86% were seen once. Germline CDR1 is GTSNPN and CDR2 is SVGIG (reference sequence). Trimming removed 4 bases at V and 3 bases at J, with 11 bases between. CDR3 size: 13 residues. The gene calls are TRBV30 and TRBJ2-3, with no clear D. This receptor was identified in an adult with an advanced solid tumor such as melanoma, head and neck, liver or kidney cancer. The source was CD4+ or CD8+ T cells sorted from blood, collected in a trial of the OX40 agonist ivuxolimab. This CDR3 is CAWNYLGTDTQYF. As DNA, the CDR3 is TGTGCCTGGAATTATTTGGGAACAGATACGCAGTATTTT.